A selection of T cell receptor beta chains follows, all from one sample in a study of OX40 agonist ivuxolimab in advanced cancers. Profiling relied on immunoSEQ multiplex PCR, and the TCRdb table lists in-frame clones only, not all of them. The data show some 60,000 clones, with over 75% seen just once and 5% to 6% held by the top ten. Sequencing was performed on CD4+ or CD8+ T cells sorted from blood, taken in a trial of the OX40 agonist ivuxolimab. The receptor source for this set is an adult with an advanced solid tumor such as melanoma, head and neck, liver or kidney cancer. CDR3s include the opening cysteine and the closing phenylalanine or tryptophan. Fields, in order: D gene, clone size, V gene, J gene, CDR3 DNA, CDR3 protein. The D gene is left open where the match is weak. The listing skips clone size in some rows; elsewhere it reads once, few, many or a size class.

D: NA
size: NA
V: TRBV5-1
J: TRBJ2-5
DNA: TGCGCCAGCAGCTTTCAGGGGCTCGAAGAGACCCAGTACTTC
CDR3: CASSFQGLEETQYF

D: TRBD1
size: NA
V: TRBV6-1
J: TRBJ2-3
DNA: TGTGCCAGCATTAGACAGGGACAAAGCACAGATACGCAGTATTTT
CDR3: CASIRQGQSTDTQYF

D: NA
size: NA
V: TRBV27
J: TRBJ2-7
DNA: TGTGCCAGCAGTCCCGTTGGGGGGTACGGAGAGCAGTACTTC
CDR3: CASSPVGGYGEQYF

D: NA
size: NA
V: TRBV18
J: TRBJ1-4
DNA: TGTGCCAGCTCCCCTAAGTTGGAGGGTGAAAAACTGTTTTTT
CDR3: CASSPKLEGEKLFF

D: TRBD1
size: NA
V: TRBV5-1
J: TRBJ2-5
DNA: TGCGCCAGCAGCCAGGACAGGGGAGAGACCCAGTACTTC
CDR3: CASSQDRGETQYF

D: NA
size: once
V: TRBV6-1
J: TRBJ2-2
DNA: TGTGCCAGCAGTGACCATAACCGGAGGGAGCTGTTTTTT
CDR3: CASSDHNRRELFF

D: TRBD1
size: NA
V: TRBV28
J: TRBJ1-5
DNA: TGTGCCAGCAGTTCCCCGGGACAGGGCCAAGAGCCCCAGCATTTT
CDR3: CASSSPGQGQEPQHF

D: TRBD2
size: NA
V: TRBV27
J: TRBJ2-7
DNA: TGTGCCAGCAGTTTATACAGCGGGAGGGACTCCGAGCAGTACTTC
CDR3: CASSLYSGRDSEQYF

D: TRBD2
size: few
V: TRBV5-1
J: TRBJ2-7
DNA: TGCGCCAGCAGGGGACTAGCGGGAGGAGAATACGAGCAGTACTTC
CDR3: CASRGLAGGEYEQYF

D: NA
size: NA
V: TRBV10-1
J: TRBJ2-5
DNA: TGCGCCAGCAGTGAGTCCCCGAGGGCGACCCAGTACTTC
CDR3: CASSESPRATQYF

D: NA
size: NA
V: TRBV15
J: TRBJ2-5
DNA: TGTGCCACCAGCAGAGTATCAGAAGAGACCCAGTACTTC
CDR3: CATSRVSEETQYF

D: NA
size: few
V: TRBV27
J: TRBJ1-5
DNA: TGTGCCAGCAGTTTAGACAGCAGGCAGCCCCAGCATTTT
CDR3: CASSLDSRQPQHF

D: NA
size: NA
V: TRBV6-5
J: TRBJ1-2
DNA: TGTGCCAGCAGTTACGGAGGGGGGAACTATGGCTACACCTTC
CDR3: CASSYGGGNYGYTF

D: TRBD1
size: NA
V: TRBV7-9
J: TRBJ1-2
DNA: TGTGCCAGCAGCTTGCAGGGGGCAGGCGGCTACACCTTC
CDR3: CASSLQGAGGYTF

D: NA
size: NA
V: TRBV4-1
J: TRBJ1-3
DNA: TGCGCCAGCAGCCAAGAGGAGGGGACTGGAAACACCATATATTTT
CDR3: CASSQEEGTGNTIYF

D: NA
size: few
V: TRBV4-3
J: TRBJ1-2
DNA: TGCGCCAGCAGCCACAATCCCGGGGGTTACACCTTC
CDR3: CASSHNPGGYTF

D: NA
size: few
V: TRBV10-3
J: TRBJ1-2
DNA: TGTGCCATCAGTGAGCCCGCTCCAGGGGAATGGGGCTACACCTTC
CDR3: CAISEPAPGEWGYTF

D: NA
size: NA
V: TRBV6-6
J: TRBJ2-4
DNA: TGTGCCAGCAGTTTACACGGAATTGCCAAAAACATTCAGTACTTC
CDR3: CASSLHGIAKNIQYF

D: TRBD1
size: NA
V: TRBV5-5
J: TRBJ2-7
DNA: TGTGCCAGCTTTGACAGGGGGGAAGACGAGCAGTACTTC
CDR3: CASFDRGEDEQYF

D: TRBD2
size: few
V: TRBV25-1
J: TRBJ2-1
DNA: TGTGCCAGCAGTGGCCTACTAGCGGGCACCTACAATGAGCAGTTCTTC
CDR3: CASSGLLAGTYNEQFF

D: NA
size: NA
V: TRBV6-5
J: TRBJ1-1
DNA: TGTGCCAGCAGGAAGCAGGGGTACACTGAAGCTTTCTTT
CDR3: CASRKQGYTEAFF

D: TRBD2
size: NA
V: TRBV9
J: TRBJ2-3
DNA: TGTGCCAGCAGCCCCCGAGGGCGGGAGGCAGATACGCAGTATTTT
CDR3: CASSPRGREADTQYF

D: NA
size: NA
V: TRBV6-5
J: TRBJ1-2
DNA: TGTGCCAGCAGTTACTCGACAAACGGGTACTATGGCTACACCTTC
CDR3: CASSYSTNGYYGYTF

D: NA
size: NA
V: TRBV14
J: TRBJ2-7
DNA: TGTGCCAGCAGCCAAGATTTCTCCGCCAGGCCGGCAGCCTACGAGCAGTACTTC
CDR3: CASSQDFSARPAAYEQYF

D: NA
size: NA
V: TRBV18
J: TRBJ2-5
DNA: TGTGCCAGCTCACCAGGGAACAGGCAAGAGACCCAGTACTTC
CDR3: CASSPGNRQETQYF

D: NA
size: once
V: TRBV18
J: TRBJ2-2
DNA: TGTGCCAGCTCACCAAGGAGAGACACCGGGGAGCTGTTTTTT
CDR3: CASSPRRDTGELFF

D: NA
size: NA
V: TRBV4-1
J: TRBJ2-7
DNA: TGCGCCAGCAGCCAAGTCCTAGTCCACGAGCAGTACTTC
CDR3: CASSQVLVHEQYF

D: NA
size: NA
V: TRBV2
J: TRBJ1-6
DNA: TGTGCCAGCAGTGGAGATAATTCACCCCTCCACTTT
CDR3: CASSGDNSPLHF

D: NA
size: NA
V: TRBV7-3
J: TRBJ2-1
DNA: TGTGCCAGCAGCCTCCAAAGGACCAATGAGCAGTTCTTC
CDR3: CASSLQRTNEQFF

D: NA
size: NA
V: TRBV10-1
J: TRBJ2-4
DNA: TGCGCCAGCAGTGAGAGCTCCGCCAAAAACATTCAGTACTTC
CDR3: CASSESSAKNIQYF

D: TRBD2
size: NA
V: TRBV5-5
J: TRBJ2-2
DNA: TGTGCCAGCAGCTTCCTAGCGGGAGTGTCGGGGGAGCTGTTTTTT
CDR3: CASSFLAGVSGELFF

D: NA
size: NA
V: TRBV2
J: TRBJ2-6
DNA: TGTGCCAGCAGTGCTAGCAGCCTCTCTGGGGCCAACGTCCTGACTTTC
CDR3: CASSASSLSGANVLTF

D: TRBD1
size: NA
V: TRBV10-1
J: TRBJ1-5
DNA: TGCGCCAGTCCGGGACAGTCTCTACCCCTGATCAATCAGCCCCAGCATTTT
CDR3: CASPGQSLPLINQPQHF

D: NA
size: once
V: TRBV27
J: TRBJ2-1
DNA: TGTGCCAGCAGTCTTAGGGAGATTTACAATGAGCAGTTCTTC
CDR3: CASSLREIYNEQFF

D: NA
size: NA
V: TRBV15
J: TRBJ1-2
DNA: TGTGCCACCAGCAGAGGACCGAGCTATGGCTACACCTTC
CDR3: CATSRGPSYGYTF

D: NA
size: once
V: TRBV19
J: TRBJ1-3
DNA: TGTGCCAGTAGCCCTTCCTATACAGGGTCTGGAAACACCATATATTTT
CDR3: CASSPSYTGSGNTIYF

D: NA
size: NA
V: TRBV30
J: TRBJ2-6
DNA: TGTGCCTCGACCAGGGCGCGAGGGGCCAACGTCCTGACTTTC
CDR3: CASTRARGANVLTF

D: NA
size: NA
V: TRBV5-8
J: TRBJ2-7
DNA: TGTGCCAGCAGCTTCCCGGGTCACGAGCAGTACTTC
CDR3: CASSFPGHEQYF

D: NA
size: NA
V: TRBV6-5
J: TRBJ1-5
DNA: TGTGCCAGCAGTTACTTGGGGGATCAGCCCCAGCATTTT
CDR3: CASSYLGDQPQHF

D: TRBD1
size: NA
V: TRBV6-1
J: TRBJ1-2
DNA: TGTGCCAGCAACCCGACAGGGAACTATGGCTACACCTTC
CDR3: CASNPTGNYGYTF

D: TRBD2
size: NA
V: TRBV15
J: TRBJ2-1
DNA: TGTGCCACCAGCAGACCCTCCGGGACTAGCGGTTCCAATGAGCAGTTCTTC
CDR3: CATSRPSGTSGSNEQFF

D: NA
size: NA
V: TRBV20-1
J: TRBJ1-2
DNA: TGCAGTGCTAGAGAGCGGTATGGCTACACCTTC
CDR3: CSARERYGYTF

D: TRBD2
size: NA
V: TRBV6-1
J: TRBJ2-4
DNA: TGTGCCAGCAGTAGCGGGGGGAAAAACATTCAGTACTTC
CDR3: CASSSGGKNIQYF

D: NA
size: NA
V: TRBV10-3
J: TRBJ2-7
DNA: TGTGCCATCAGTGAGTCTCAGGTTAGCTCCTACGAGCAGTACTTC
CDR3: CAISESQVSSYEQYF

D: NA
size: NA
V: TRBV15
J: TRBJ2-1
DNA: TGTGCCACCAGCAGAGTCGGGGCCATCAATGAGCAGTTCTTC
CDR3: CATSRVGAINEQFF

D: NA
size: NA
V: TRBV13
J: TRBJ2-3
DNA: TGTGCCAGCAGGCCTGGTACAGATACGCAGTATTTT
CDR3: CASRPGTDTQYF

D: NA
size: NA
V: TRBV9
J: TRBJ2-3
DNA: TGTGCCAGCAGCGTAACGGTCTACACAGATACGCAGTATTTT
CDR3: CASSVTVYTDTQYF

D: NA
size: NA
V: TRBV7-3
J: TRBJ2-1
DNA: TGTGCCAGCAGCTTTGGAGGCGAGCAGTTCTTC
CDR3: CASSFGGEQFF

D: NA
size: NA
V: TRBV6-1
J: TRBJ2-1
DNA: TGTGCCAGCAGTGAAGGGAGAGCCAGCTACAATGAGCAGTTCTTC
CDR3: CASSEGRASYNEQFF

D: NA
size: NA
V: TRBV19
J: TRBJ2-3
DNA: TGTGCCAGTAGTAAAGAAGATACGCAGTATTTT
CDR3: CASSKEDTQYF